A selection of T cell receptor beta chains follows, all from one sample in a study of T cells in Graves' hyperthyroidism and ophthalmopathy. One entry per CDR3 protein results from TCRdb running MiXCR on the multiplex PCR reads. The sample shows under 40,000 distinct CDR3 sequences, about 52% of them seen only once. Specimen: blood. The receptors shown here come from a woman in her forties with Graves' ophthalmopathy. Both conserved end residues are part of each CDR3. Each record gives: J gene, V gene, D gene, clone size, CDR3 protein, CDR3 DNA. D genes are given only for firm matches. The size field is filled for only some rows; it gives once, few, many or a size class.

TRBJ1-2	TRBV2	TRBD1	-	CATHGTGTYGYTF	TGTGCCACCCACGGGACAGGGACCTATGGCTACACCTTC
TRBJ1-5	TRBV6-2/TRBV6-3	TRBD1	many	CASSPGQGLNQPQHF	TGTGCCAGCAGTCCCGGACAGGGGTTGAATCAGCCCCAGCATTTT
TRBJ2-3	TRBV11-2	TRBD2	-	CASSPPSGRATQYF	TGTGCCAGTAGCCCCCCTAGCGGGAGGGCTACGCAGTATTTT
TRBJ1-4	TRBV5-5	-	many	CASSRGRPATNEKLFF	TGTGCCAGCAGCCGAGGGAGACCCGCAACTAATGAAAAACTGTTTTTT
TRBJ1-2	TRBV7-2	TRBD1	-	CASSWGQENIYGYTF	TGTGCCAGCAGTTGGGGACAGGAGAACATCTATGGCTACACCTTC
TRBJ1-2	TRBV4-1	-	many	CASSQDGVYGYTF	TGCGCCAGCAGCCAAGATGGGGTTTATGGCTACACCTTC
TRBJ2-5	TRBV6-2/TRBV6-3	TRBD2	many	CASSYLAGGPATQYF	TGTGCCAGCAGTTATTTGGCGGGGGGGCCGGCGACCCAGTACTTC
TRBJ2-1	TRBV10-2	-	-	CASSHSIEQFF	TGCGCCAGCAGTCATTCAATTGAGCAGTTCTTC
TRBJ1-1	TRBV12-3/TRBV12-4	-	-	CASRYRKGTEVFF	TGTGCCAGCAGGTACAGGAAAGGCACGGAAGTTTTCTTT
TRBJ2-3	TRBV20-1	-	once	CSARTSRDDTQYF	TGCAGTGCTAGGACTTCACGAGATGATACGCAGTATTTT
TRBJ1-1	TRBV9	-	many	CASSHGGFTNTEAFF	TGTGCCAGCAGCCATGGGGGCTTTACGAACACTGAAGCTTTCTTT
TRBJ1-1	TRBV7-9	-	-	CASSPRGREAFF	TGTGCCAGCAGCCCCCGAGGCAGGGAAGCCTTCTTT
TRBJ2-3	TRBV2	-	-	CANTLRGLTADTPYF	TGTGCCAATACTCTTCGGGGTTTGACCGCAGATACGCCGTATTTT
TRBJ2-2	TRBV5-4	TRBD1	many	CASSASQGYTGELFF	TGTGCCAGCAGCGCCTCACAGGGGTACACCGGGGAGCTGTTTTTT
TRBJ1-6	TRBV3-1	TRBD1	many	CASSLPGGQGASPLHF	TGTGCCAGCAGCCTACCTGGGGGACAGGGGGCCTCACCCCTCCACTTT
TRBJ2-5	TRBV7-6	-	-	CASSLGPEETQYF	TGTGCCAGCAGCTTGGGCCCCGAAGAGACCCAGTACTTC
TRBJ1-2	TRBV7-2	-	-	CASSSPRGTEAGYTF	TGTGCCAGCAGCTCCCCCCGGGGGACCGAGGCGGGCTACACCTTC
TRBJ2-1	TRBV29-1	TRBD1	-	CSVDRQGQGMYEQFF	TGCAGCGTTGACAGGCAGGGACAGGGGATGTATGAGCAGTTCTTC
TRBJ1-2	TRBV9	-	many	CASSGSQTTEGGTYGYTF	TGTGCCAGCAGCGGATCTCAAACCACCGAAGGGGGTACCTATGGCTACACCTTC
TRBJ2-3	TRBV7-3	TRBD2	-	CASSTSGIYNEQYF	TGTGCCAGCAGCACCAGCGGGATTTACAATGAGCAGTATTTT
TRBJ2-1	TRBV10-1	-	-	CASSEDESGLSNEQVF	TGCGCCAGCAGTGAAGATGAGTCAGGGCTATCAAATGAGCAGGTCTTC
TRBJ1-3	TRBV3-1	-	many	CASSQGTGNTIYF	TGTGCCAGCAGCCAAGGGACCGGAAACACCATATATTTT
TRBJ2-1	TRBV24-1	TRBD1	-	CATSDLGQASTSSYNEQFF	TGTGCCACCAGTGACCTGGGACAGGCCAGCACCTCCTCCTACAATGAGCAGTTCTTC
TRBJ2-1	TRBV7-3	TRBD2	many	CASSLTSGHNEQFF	TGTGCCAGCAGCTTGACTAGCGGGCACAATGAGCAGTTCTTC
TRBJ1-4	TRBV20-1	TRBD1	-	CSANNWDSNEKLFF	TGCAGTGCTAACAACTGGGACAGTAATGAAAAACTGTTTTTT
TRBJ2-5	TRBV7-2	TRBD2	many	CASALAGGPGETQYF	TGTGCCAGCGCCCTAGCGGGGGGGCCGGGAGAGACCCAGTACTTC
TRBJ1-2	TRBV7-2	TRBD1	many	CASSLVGPAGQGYGYTF	TGTGCCAGCAGCTTAGTGGGCCCCGCGGGACAGGGTTATGGCTACACCTTC
TRBJ1-4	TRBV4-1	-	many	CASSHGTNTGEKLFF	TGCGCCAGCAGCCACGGAACCAACACTGGTGAAAAACTGTTTTTT
TRBJ2-7	TRBV19	-	-	CASSNQGGLYEQYF	TGTGCCAGTAGTAACCAGGGGGGTCTCTACGAGCAGTACTTC
TRBJ1-1	TRBV10-3	-	-	CAISEQNTEAFF	TGTGCCATCAGTGAGCAGAACACTGAAGCTTTCTTT
TRBJ2-1	TRBV28	TRBD1	many	CASTLGTGTNNEQFF	TGTGCCAGCACCTTAGGGACAGGAACGAACAATGAGCAGTTCTTC
TRBJ2-5	TRBV18	TRBD1	-	CASSPRTGQETQYF	TGTGCCAGCTCACCAAGGACAGGGCAGGAGACCCAGTACTTC
TRBJ2-1	TRBV6-4	-	many	CASSKEGAVRSYNEQFF	TGTGCCAGCAGTAAGGAAGGAGCGGTCCGCTCCTACAATGAGCAGTTCTTC
TRBJ2-5	TRBV13	-	-	CASSLGDLQETQYF	TGTGCCAGCAGCTTGGGGGACTTGCAAGAGACCCAGTACTTC
TRBJ1-6	TRBV13	-	-	CASSLEGSDSPLHF	TGTGCCAGCAGCTTAGAGGGGTCGGATTCACCCCTCCACTTT
TRBJ1-2	TRBV18	TRBD1	-	CASSQGTDSYGYTF	TGTGCCAGCTCACAGGGGACAGACTCCTATGGCTACACCTTC
TRBJ1-2	TRBV19	-	many	CASSEPGSYGYTF	TGTGCCAGTAGTGAACCAGGCTCCTATGGCTACACCTTC
TRBJ1-4	TRBV15	-	-	CATSREPGGEKLFF	TGTGCCACCAGCAGAGAACCCGGAGGGGAAAAACTGTTTTTT
TRBJ2-3	TRBV12-3/TRBV12-4	TRBD1	many	CASSTNRDRVLYTDTQYF	TGTGCCAGCAGCACAAACCGGGACAGGGTACTTTACACAGATACGCAGTATTTT
TRBJ2-3	TRBV20-1	TRBD1	-	CSARATGDRPDTQYF	TGCAGTGCTAGGGCCACAGGGGACAGACCGGATACGCAGTATTTT
TRBJ2-7	TRBV9	-	-	CASSRTSGTGYEQYF	TGTGCCAGCAGCAGAACTAGCGGGACAGGGTACGAGCAGTACTTC
TRBJ2-5	TRBV12-3/TRBV12-4	-	many	CASSPGETQYF	TGTGCCAGCAGTCCTGGGGAGACCCAGTACTTC
TRBJ2-1	TRBV10-1	-	medium-sized	CASSDRIDSYNEQFF	TGCGCCAGCAGTGACCGCATCGACTCCTACAATGAGCAGTTCTTC
TRBJ1-2	TRBV10-3	TRBD1	medium-sized	CAISEGGQGGNYGYTF	TGTGCCATCAGTGAAGGAGGACAGGGAGGGAACTATGGCTACACCTTC
TRBJ2-7	TRBV6-1	-	many	CASSERGGTRDYEQYF	TGTGCCAGCAGTGAAAGGGGCGGGACACGCGACTACGAGCAGTACTTC
TRBJ2-1	TRBV12-3/TRBV12-4	TRBD2	-	CASSRSPGGDKEQFF	TGTGCCAGCAGTCGCAGTCCGGGGGGGGATAAGGAGCAGTTCTTC
TRBJ2-7	TRBV7-7	-	medium-sized	CASNPDNYEQYF	TGTGCTAGCAACCCGGACAATTACGAGCAGTACTTC
TRBJ2-7	TRBV10-2	-	medium-sized	CASSVDGNYEQYF	TGCGCCAGCAGCGTGGACGGCAACTACGAGCAGTACTTC
TRBJ1-4	TRBV23-1	-	-	CASSQVIGANEKLFF	TGCGCCAGCAGTCAAGTAATAGGGGCTAATGAAAAACTGTTTTTT
TRBJ2-1	TRBV20-1	-	medium-sized	CSAQNVLLSYNEQFF	TGCAGTGCTCAGAATGTACTTCTCTCCTACAATGAGCAGTTCTTC
TRBJ2-7	TRBV12-3/TRBV12-4	TRBD2	-	CASSSGGRRDEQYF	TGTGCCAGCAGTTCGGGGGGGCGGAGGGACGAGCAGTACTTC
TRBJ2-7	TRBV5-8	-	few	CASSLGEYF	TGTGCCAGCAGCTTGGGGGAGTACTTC